These T cell receptor beta chains were read from a single sample in a study of shared clonotypes between healthy human individuals. The method was immunoSEQ multiplex PCR; TCRdb's version includes in-frame clones alone and lacks a portion of them. The sample consists of about 480,000 clones, approximately 79% of them appearing once. Sequenced material: PBMCs. The receptors here all came from a woman aged 40 to 50 in good health. Some clones in this sample may be carry-over from other donors' samples. The CDR3 runs from the conserved cysteine through the conserved F or W. The order of the fields is D gene, clone size, V gene, CDR3 length, J gene, CDR3 protein, CDR3 DNA. D genes are given only for firm matches. A clone size is listed for some rows: how often the clone was seen (once, few, many), or a class if it is expanded.

>NA|few|TRBV30|13|TRBJ2-1
CAWSFTEYNEQFF
TGTGCCTGGAGTTTTACCGAATACAATGAGCAGTTCTTC
>NA|few|TRBV7-9|14|TRBJ2-5
CASSLSERVGTQYF
TGTGCCAGCAGCTTGAGTGAGAGGGTTGGAACCCAGTACTTC
>TRBD2|NA|TRBV7-2|15|TRBJ2-7
CASGRVASGSGEQYF
TGTGCCAGCGGAAGGGTGGCTAGCGGGAGTGGCGAGCAGTACTTC
>TRBD2|NA|TRBV28|16|TRBJ2-4
CASSPWTSGGKNIQYF
TGTGCCAGCAGTCCGTGGACTAGCGGGGGGAAAAACATTCAGTACTTC
>NA|few|TRBV25-1|16|TRBJ1-1
CASSDFFRRMNTEAFF
TGTGCCAGCAGTGATTTCTTCCGGCGAATGAACACTGAAGCTTTCTTT
>TRBD2|NA|TRBV27|14|TRBJ2-1
CASSLRASGMSPFF
TGTGCCAGCAGTTTACGAGCTAGCGGCATGTCCCCGTTCTTC
>TRBD2|NA|TRBV18|17|TRBJ2-1
CASSPSRTSGSYNEQFF
TGTGCCAGCTCACCCTCCAGGACTAGCGGGTCGTACAATGAGCAGTTCTTC
>NA|NA|TRBV28|13|TRBJ2-7
CASRGTLSYEQYF
TGTGCCAGCAGAGGGACCCTTTCCTACGAGCAGTACTTC
>TRBD1|NA|TRBV19|16|TRBJ1-1
CASNSGGQGGDTEAFF
TGTGCCAGTAACTCAGGGGGACAGGGAGGGGACACTGAAGCTTTCTTT
>NA|NA|TRBV30|14|TRBJ1-1
CAWRNSQLNTEAFF
TGTGCCTGGAGAAACAGTCAACTCAACACTGAAGCTTTCTTT
>NA|NA|TRBV6-5|14|TRBJ1-1
CASSSRGANTEAFF
TGTGCCAGCAGTTCTAGGGGGGCCAACACTGAAGCTTTCTTT
>NA|NA|TRBV7-5|12|TRBJ1-2
CASSLSGYGYTF
TGTGCCAGCAGCTTATCCGGCTATGGCTACACCTTC
>TRBD2|few|TRBV6-4|19|TRBJ2-1
CASSDSFPSLAGGFNEQFF
TGTGCCAGCAGTGACTCTTTCCCCTCTCTAGCGGGAGGGTTCAATGAGCAGTTCTTC
>TRBD1|NA|TRBV19|16|TRBJ2-5
CASSVWTGSFQETQYF
TGTGCCAGTAGTGTGTGGACAGGGTCCTTCCAAGAGACCCAGTACTTC
>NA|NA|TRBV28|17|TRBJ1-1
CASSLRRGLAHRTEAFF
TGTGCCAGCAGTTTAAGGCGCGGGTTGGCCCATCGCACTGAAGCTTTCTTT
>TRBD2|NA|TRBV2|16|TRBJ2-5
CASSDRGLAGAETQYF
TGTGCCAGCAGTGATCGGGGACTAGCGGGAGCAGAGACCCAGTACTTC
>TRBD2|NA|TRBV28|14|TRBJ2-7
CASGPPGGAYEQYF
TGTGCCAGCGGACCCCCGGGAGGTGCCTACGAGCAGTACTTC
>NA|NA|TRBV19|12|TRBJ2-5
CASSISGETQYF
TGTGCCAGTAGTATCAGCGGGGAGACCCAGTACTTC
>NA|NA|TRBV7-2|14|TRBJ2-3
CASSLAVKVDTQYF
TGTGCCAGCAGCTTAGCCGTAAAGGTAGATACGCAGTATTTT
>NA|NA|TRBV20-1|11|TRBJ1-4
CSASQVEKLFF
TGCAGTGCTAGCCAGGTGGAAAAACTGTTTTTT
>NA|once|TRBV5-1|14|TRBJ1-2
CASSLYRDNYGYTF
TGCGCCAGCAGCTTGTACAGGGACAACTATGGCTACACCTTC
>TRBD1|NA|TRBV5-1|14|TRBJ2-5
CASAQGTGRETQYF
TGCGCCAGCGCACAAGGGACAGGTAGAGAGACCCAGTACTTC
>TRBD2|NA|TRBV11-2|18|TRBJ2-7
CASSFLAGRSLGNYEQYF
TGTGCCAGCAGCTTTTTAGCGGGACGAAGCCTAGGGAACTACGAGCAGTACTTC
>NA|NA|TRBV19|15|TRBJ2-2
CASTPGQVNTGELFF
TGTGCCAGTACCCCGGGACAAGTGAACACCGGGGAGCTGTTTTTT
>NA|NA|TRBV11-2|16|TRBJ2-7
CASSLEVGLSSYEQYF
TGTGCCAGCAGCTTAGAGGTGGGTCTAAGCTCCTACGAGCAGTACTTC
>TRBD1|NA|TRBV18|13|TRBJ2-5
CASSPDRSETQYF
TGTGCCAGCTCACCGGACAGGTCGGAGACCCAGTACTTC
>NA|many|TRBV27|12|TRBJ2-1
CASSPLEEEQFF
TGTGCCAGCAGCCCCCTAGAGGAAGAGCAGTTCTTC
>NA|NA|TRBV28|11|TRBJ1-2
CASSRLYGYTF
TGTGCCAGCAGTCGACTCTATGGCTACACCTTC
>NA|few|TRBV27|15|TRBJ1-2
CASSLRGRALYGYTF
TGTGCCAGCAGTTTGCGGGGACGGGCCCTCTATGGCTACACCTTC
>TRBD2|NA|TRBV5-1|15|TRBJ2-7
CASSLELEGGGEQYF
TGCGCCAGCAGCTTGGAGCTGGAGGGCGGGGGGGAGCAGTACTTC
>NA|NA|TRBV11-3|14|TRBJ2-3
CASSLREHGDTQYF
TGTGCCAGCAGCTTACGAGAACACGGGGATACGCAGTATTTT
>NA|NA|TRBV11-2|14|TRBJ2-7
CASSLGTFRYEQYF
TGTGCCAGCAGCTTAGGGACATTTCGATACGAGCAGTACTTC
>TRBD1|few|TRBV5-4|13|TRBJ2-7
CASSRDRGYEQYF
TGTGCCAGCAGCCGGGACAGGGGCTACGAGCAGTACTTC
>NA|NA|TRBV6-5|15|TRBJ1-4
CASSYLGTTNEKLFF
TGTGCCAGCAGTTACCTGGGCACAACTAATGAAAAACTGTTTTTT
>NA|NA|TRBV15|15|TRBJ2-5
CATSRDGAVWETQYF
TGTGCCACCAGCAGAGATGGGGCGGTATGGGAGACCCAGTACTTC
>NA|NA|TRBV9|13|TRBJ2-5
CASSSDPQETQYF
TGTGCCAGCAGCTCCGACCCCCAAGAGACCCAGTACTTC
>NA|few|TRBV7-2|13|TRBJ2-3
CASSLPSRDTQYF
TGTGCCAGCAGCTTACCTAGTCGGGATACGCAGTATTTT
>TRBD1|NA|TRBV7-2|14|TRBJ2-5
CASSSGDRAQTQYF
TGTGCCAGCAGCTCGGGGGACAGGGCACAGACCCAGTACTTC
>TRBD2|NA|TRBV5-4|14|TRBJ2-3
CASSLELAGDTQYF
TGTGCCAGCAGCTTGGAGCTAGCGGGGGATACGCAGTATTTT
>NA|NA|TRBV2|15|TRBJ1-4
CASSLGVATNEKLFF
TGTGCCAGCAGTTTAGGAGTTGCAACTAATGAAAAACTGTTTTTT
>NA|NA|TRBV28|14|TRBJ2-1
CASSLPHHYNEQFF
TGTGCCAGCAGTCTCCCTCACCACTACAATGAGCAGTTCTTC
>NA|once|TRBV4-1|15|TRBJ1-1
CASSQVFEMNTEAFF
TGCGCCAGCAGCCAAGTCTTCGAAATGAACACTGAAGCTTTCTTT
>TRBD2|NA|TRBV28|15|TRBJ2-1
CASSLAGRAYNEQFF
TGTGCCAGCAGTTTAGCCGGGAGGGCCTACAATGAGCAGTTCTTC
>NA|NA|TRBV7-3|14|TRBJ1-1
CASSPNGGNTEAFF
TGTGCCAGCAGCCCTAACGGGGGGAACACTGAAGCTTTCTTT
>NA|NA|TRBV9|15|TRBJ2-1
CASSEGNPSYNEQFF
TGTGCCAGCAGCGAGGGCAATCCCTCCTACAATGAGCAGTTCTTC
>TRBD1|once|TRBV28|15|TRBJ1-1
CASSYFGQGNTEAFF
TGTGCCAGCAGTTACTTCGGACAGGGGAACACTGAAGCTTTCTTT
>NA|NA|TRBV7-2|16|TRBJ2-3
CASSLTPSADTDTQYF
TGTGCCAGCAGCTTGACCCCTAGCGCCGACACAGATACGCAGTATTTT
>NA|NA|TRBV6-8|11|TRBJ2-7
CASSYRYEQYF
TGTGCCAGCAGTTACAGGTACGAGCAGTACTTC
>TRBD2|NA|TRBV7-8|15|TRBJ2-3
CASSLGLAGRDTQYF
TGTGCCAGCAGCTTGGGGCTAGCGGGGCGAGATACGCAGTATTTT
>TRBD1|NA|TRBV9|17|TRBJ2-5
CASSTQQGARGQETQYF
TGTGCCAGCAGCACTCAACAGGGGGCGAGGGGTCAAGAGACCCAGTACTTC
>TRBD1|NA|TRBV2|20|TRBJ2-3
CASRPLGTGGPSTRTDTQYF
TGTGCCAGCAGACCCTTAGGGACAGGGGGCCCCTCCACTCGCACAGATACGCAGTATTTT
>NA|NA|TRBV25-1|11|TRBJ2-7
CASREAYEQYF
TGTGCCAGCAGGGAAGCCTACGAGCAGTACTTC
>TRBD1|NA|TRBV19|15|TRBJ2-3
CASTEGTGGTYTQYF
TGTGCCAGTACCGAGGGGACAGGGGGGACTTATACGCAGTATTTT
>TRBD1|NA|TRBV28|16|TRBJ1-2
CASTPGQGVGNYGYTF
TGTGCCAGCACCCCGGGACAGGGGGTCGGTAACTATGGCTACACCTTC
>TRBD2|once|TRBV7-9|15|TRBJ2-3
CASSLVLAGPDTQYF
TGTGCCAGCAGCTTGGTCTTAGCGGGACCAGATACGCAGTATTTT
>TRBD2|NA|TRBV11-1|17|TRBJ2-7
CASSSLGQLAGLYEQYF
TGTGCCAGCAGCTCACTTGGACAACTAGCGGGTCTCTACGAGCAGTACTTC
>NA|NA|TRBV7-2|16|TRBJ1-4
CASSPAVGTTNEKLFF
TGTGCCAGCAGCCCTGCCGTAGGGACAACTAATGAAAAACTGTTTTTT
>NA|NA|TRBV27|14|TRBJ2-7
CASSLKGLGYEQYF
TGTGCCAGCAGTTTAAAAGGGTTGGGCTACGAGCAGTACTTC
>NA|NA|TRBV9|13|TRBJ1-1
CASSVALNTEAFF
TGTGCCAGCAGCGTTGCACTGAACACTGAAGCTTTCTTT